The 22 T cell receptor beta chains below were found in one sample sequenced in a study of T cells after yellow fever vaccination. Using its own MiXCR run on the 5' RACE reads, TCRdb lists one record per CDR3 protein. The table includes 100,000 to 150,000 distinct CDR3 sequences, 7.4% detected once. Sequencing used CD4+ T cells sorted from PBMCs, obtained more than 8 days after the first yellow fever vaccination. The origin of the receptors is a man aged 18 to 29 who received the YFV17D yellow fever vaccine.

This clonotype was picked up many times. The rearrangement uses TRBV3-1 and TRBJ2-1, with D possibly being TRBD1 (6 bases). The CDR3 totals 17 residues. Germline CDR1 LGHDT, CDR2 YNNKEL (reference sequence). Deletions cut 0 bases from V and 6 bases from J, with 18 bases between. CDR3 loop: CASSQEGQGQRVNEQFF. Written as DNA, the CDR3 is TGTGCCAGCAGCCAAGAAGGGCAGGGGCAGAGGGTCAATGAGCAGTTCTTC.

This clonotype has at least ten counts. V is TRBV5-1 and J is TRBJ2-2; maybe TRBD2 (5 bases). The CDR3 runs to 15 residues. The germline V gene encodes CDR1 SGHRS and CDR2 YFSETQ. V lost 3 bases to trimming and J lost 5 bases, with 14 bases between them. Written as DNA, the CDR3 is TGCGCCAGCAGCTCCGACCGGGGATGGACCGGGGAGCTGTTTTTT. Translating it yields CASSSDRGWTGELFF. Variable domain in full (rest from reference TRBV5-1 and TRBJ2-2): KAGVTQTPRYLIKTRGQQVTLSCSPISGHRSVSWYQQTPGQGLQFLFEYFSETQRNKGNFPGRFSGRQFSNSRSEMNVSTLELGDSALYLCASSSDRGWTGELFFGEGSRLTVL.

At least ten counts were recorded for this clonotype. The chain is built from TRBV25-1 and TRBJ1-1, with a possible D match to TRBD1 (6 bases). Germline-derived CDR1 and CDR2 are MGHDK and SYGVNS. The CDR3 spans 15 residues. Trimming stripped 0 bases from V and 5 bases from J, with 13 bases between. The CDR3 region has the DNA TGTGCCAGCAGTGAATACGAGGGGGGAAGGACTGAAGCTTTCTTT. Translating gives CASSEYEGGRTEAFF.

This clonotype showed up many times. The rearrangement links TRBV7-2 to TRBJ2-5; D is uncertain. Trimming cost V 5 bases and J 5 bases, with 6 bases left between them. Germline lookup yields CDR1 SGHTA and CDR2 FQGNSA. The length of the CDR3 is 11 residues. The DNA of the CDR3 is TGTGCCAGCAGCCAGGCGGAGACCCAGTACTTC. Translation: CASSQAETQYF. Full variable domain (rest looked up from reference TRBV7-2 and TRBJ2-5): GAGVSQSPSNKVTEKGKDVELRCDPISGHTALYWYRQSLGQGLEFLIYFQGNSAPDKSGLPSDRFSAERTGGSVSTLTIQRTQQEDSAVYLCASSQAETQYFGPGTRLLVL.

With regard to this clonotype: This could be a read error, since a much larger clone is one nucleotide away. CDR3: CASSPPSRHETQYF. The CDR3 DNA sequence: TGTGCCAGCAGTCCCCCGAGCAGGCACGAGACCCAGTACTTC. The V and J genes are TRBV12-3 or TRBV12-4 and TRBJ2-5; no firm D call. The CDR3 spans 14 residues. V was shortened by 5 bases and J by 5 bases, with 15 bases between the two germline ends.

This clonotype was detected many times. The chain has TRBV6-1 and TRBJ2-7, with TRBD1 matching 8 bases. V was clipped by 6 bases and J by 2 bases; unmatched bases: 6. The CDR3 has 14 amino acids. Germline V gene data show CDR1 as MNHNS and CDR2 as SASEGT. CDR3 sequence (DNA): TGTGCCAGCAGCCGGACAGGGAATACCTACGAGCAGTACTTC. Translated, it gives CASSRTGNTYEQYF.

V is TRBV5-1 and J is TRBJ1-1; D might be TRBD1 (6 bases). Trimming removed 0 bases at V and 2 bases at J, with 17 bases between. This CDR3 is built from 17 residues. Per the germline V gene, CDR1 is SGHRS and CDR2 is YFSETQ. The CDR3 is CASSLATWGRGNTEAFF. The CDR3 bases are TGCGCCAGCAGCTTGGCTACGTGGGGCAGGGGAAACACTGAAGCTTTCTTT.

At least ten counts were recorded for this clonotype. J is TRBJ2-1 and V is TRBV12-3 or TRBV12-4; the match to TRBD1 covers 8 bases. V gave up 7 bases and J gave up 7 bases; unmatched junction bases: 6. This CDR3 is built from 13 residues. The CDR3 DNA reads TGTGCCAGCAAGCAGGGGGCTGGAAATGAGCAGTTCTTC. This gives the protein CASKQGAGNEQFF.

This clonotype was observed at least ten times. This chain joins TRBV3-1 and TRBJ2-5; 8 bases align to TRBD1. CDR1 is LGHDT, CDR2 YNNKEL, per germline (reference sequence). V lost 3 bases, J lost 5 bases, and 8 bases stayed unmatched. The CDR3 has 15 amino acids. The CDR3 reads CASSHRAGGVETQYF. In DNA, the CDR3 is TGTGCCAGCAGCCATCGGGCAGGGGGCGTCGAGACCCAGTACTTC.

This clonotype has ten or more counts. The chain couples TRBV2 to TRBJ1-5; 7 positions match TRBD1. This CDR3 has 15 residues. Germline V gene sequence: CDR1 SNHLY, CDR2 FYNNEI. The V gene end was trimmed by 3 bases and the J gene end by 1 base; junction bases not matched to a gene: 3. DNA of the CDR3: TGTGCCAGCAGTGACAGGGGGGGAAGCAATCAGCCCCAGCATTTT. It codes for CASSDRGGSNQPQHF.

Many counts were recorded for this clonotype. V gene TRBV7-9 combines with J gene TRBJ1-1; D is perhaps TRBD1 (5 bases). Germline V gives CDR1 SEHNR, CDR2 FQNEAQ (reference sequence). Trimming took 4 bases from V and 6 from J, leaving 9 bases between them. This CDR3 contains 12 residues. In DNA, the CDR3 is TGTGCCAGCAGCTCTGGGGGGGCTGAAGCTTTCTTT. It yields the protein CASSSGGAEAFF.

This clonotype was seen repeatedly, ten times or more. The gene calls are TRBV5-6 and TRBJ2-1; no reliable D call. Deletions cut 2 bases from V and 10 bases from J, with 7 bases between. Germline loops: CDR1 SGHDT, CDR2 YYEEEE. The CDR3 extends over 11 amino acids. The CDR3 protein is CASSFDSEQFF. DNA of the CDR3: TGTGCCAGCAGCTTCGACTCCGAGCAGTTCTTC.

This clonotype has a count of ten or more. V usage is TRBV6-6 and J usage is TRBJ2-2; D unresolved. V dropped 8 bases and J dropped 1 base, with 5 bases sitting between them. CDR1 is MNHNY and CDR2 is SVGAGI in the germline V gene (reference sequence). CDR3 length equals 12 residues. In nucleotides, the CDR3 is TGTGCCAGCGGCCAGAACACCGGGGAGCTGTTTTTT. It specifies CASGQNTGELFF.

This clonotype has a count of ten or more. The V call is TRBV6-2 or TRBV6-3, the J call TRBJ2-2, with 7 bases identical to TRBD1. The CDR3 has 14 residues. Germline V CDR1 and CDR2: MNHEY, SVGEGT. V lost 6 bases and J lost 1; bases outside the gene matches: 2. The CDR3 spells CASRGQMNTGELFF. The CDR3 region has the DNA TGTGCCAGCAGGGGACAGATGAACACCGGGGAGCTGTTTTTT.

This clonotype was seen repeatedly, ten times or more. The chain recombines TRBV29-1 with TRBJ1-2; no clear D gene. The germline V gene has CDR1 SQVTM and CDR2 ANQGSEA. V was trimmed by 4 bases and J by 6 bases, leaving 9 bases between them. There are 11 residues in the CDR3. The CDR3 protein is CSVGRQDGYTF. For the CDR3, the DNA is TGCAGCGTTGGACGGCAGGATGGCTACACCTTC.

This clonotype was recorded at least ten times. The CDR3 bases are TGTGCCAGCAGCTTCATGGGGTTCGCGAACACCGGGGAGCTGTTTTTT. It encodes CASSFMGFANTGELFF. The chain has TRBV5-6 and TRBJ2-2; D call uncertain. The CDR3 is 16 amino acids. V gave up 2 bases and J gave up 0 bases, with 11 bases separating them. Germline loops: CDR1 SGHDT, CDR2 YYEEEE.

In this sample, this clonotype turned up many times. The rearrangement joins TRBV7-2 to TRBJ2-5; TRBD1 agrees at 9 bases. The J segment lost 5 bases and the V segment lost 4 bases, leaving 5 bases of the junction unmatched. The CDR3 sequence is 14 residues long. Per germline, CDR1 SGHTA and CDR2 FQGNSA. The DNA of the CDR3 is TGTGCCAGCAGCTCAGGCGGGACAGGGGAGACCCAGTACTTC. Its translation: CASSSGGTGETQYF.

This clonotype was observed many times. The rearrangement links TRBV12-3 or TRBV12-4 to TRBJ2-1, with 9 nucleotides matching TRBD2. The CDR3 has 13 residues. With 10 bases clipped from V and 4 bases from J, the junction kept 5 bases outside the gene matches. DNA for the CDR3: TGTGCCAACCCGGGACTAGCTTACAATGAGCAGTTCTTC. Translating it yields CANPGLAYNEQFF.

As for this clonotype: A much larger clone is a single base away; this may be a read error. The chain carries TRBV10-3 and TRBJ2-1; the match to TRBD2 covers 8 bases. The CDR3 has 13 residues. Germline lookup yields CDR1 ENHRY and CDR2 SYGVKD. The V gene end was trimmed by 5 bases and the J gene end by 8 bases; junction bases not matched to a gene: 5. CDR3 in amino acids: CAISCGGRDEQFF. DNA for the CDR3: TGTGCCATCAGTTGCGGGGGGCGGGATGAGCAGTTCTTC.

Many counts were recorded for this clonotype. The chain combines TRBV7-2 with TRBJ2-7; weak D call: TRBD2 (5 bases). Germline lookup yields CDR1 SGHTA and CDR2 FQGNSA. V shed 5 bases and J shed 4 bases, with 18 bases lying between them. This CDR3 is 15 amino acids long. CDR3 sequence (DNA): TGTGCCAGCAGCCCCGGACTGGATCGAAGGTACGAGCAGTACTTC. Amino acids: CASSPGLDRRYEQYF.

This chain uses TRBV30 with TRBJ2-5, with TRBD2 identical over 7 bases. CDR3 size: 15 residues. The germline V gene encodes CDR1 GTSNPN and CDR2 SVGIG (reference sequence). In DNA form, the CDR3 reads TGTGCTCGGACGAGTATTGGGGGGGGCCAAGAGACCCAGTACTTC. This sequence encodes CARTSIGGGQETQYF. The full variable domain, completed using reference TRBV30 and TRBJ2-5, is SQTIHQWPATLVQPVGSPLSLECTVEGTSNPNLYWYRQAAGRGLQLLFYSVGIGQISSEVPQNLSASRPQDRQFILSSKKLLLSDSGFYLCARTSIGGGQETQYFGPGTRLLVL.

This clonotype was observed many times. The V call is TRBV28, the J call TRBJ2-1, with 7 positions matching TRBD1. Germline V CDR1 and CDR2: MDHEN, SYDVKM. V was clipped by 4 bases and J by 5 bases; unmatched bases: 8. CDR3 length: 15 residues. CDR3 residues: CASSSGGESNNEQFF. The DNA for the CDR3 is TGTGCCAGCAGTTCAGGGGGAGAGTCAAACAATGAGCAGTTCTTC.